This T cell receptor beta chain was profiled in a study of brain T cells in children with intractable seizures. Study-level results: Pre- and post-surgery blood differed in depth, so pre-surgery absences may be undersampling.

Only cases whose brain tissue showed the highest T cell transcript signatures were sequenced. At least one anti-epileptic drug was given before surgery. Assay used: immunoSEQ multiplex PCR; TCRdb lists only in-frame clones, some missing. The sample lists 88,000 or so clones, about 90% occurring once. Comment on this clone: What it binds is unknown.

In germline, CDR1 is SEHNR, CDR2 FQNEAQ (reference sequence). Trimming removed 4 bases from V and 15 bases from J, with 18 bases in between. This CDR3 is 13 amino acids long. The source is a girl aged 2 to 10 with Rasmussen encephalitis and intractable seizures. This material consisted of peripheral blood, taken at surgery. The genes are TRBV7-9 and TRBJ1-4, with D possibly matching TRBD1 (6 bases). CDR3 amino acids: CASSSANRDSLFF. CDR3 nucleotide sequence: TGTGCCAGCAGCTCGGCGAACAGGGATAGCTTGTTTTTT.